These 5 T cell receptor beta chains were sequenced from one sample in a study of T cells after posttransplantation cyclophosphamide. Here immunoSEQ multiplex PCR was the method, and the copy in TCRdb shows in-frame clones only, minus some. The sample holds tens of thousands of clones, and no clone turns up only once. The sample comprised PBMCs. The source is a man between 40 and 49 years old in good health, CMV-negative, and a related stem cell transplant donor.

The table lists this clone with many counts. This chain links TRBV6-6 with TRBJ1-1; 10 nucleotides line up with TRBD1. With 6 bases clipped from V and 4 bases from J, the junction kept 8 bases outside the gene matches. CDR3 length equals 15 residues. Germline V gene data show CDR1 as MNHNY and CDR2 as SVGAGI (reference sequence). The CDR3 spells CASRQRQGAGTEAFF. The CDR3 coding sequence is TGTGCCAGCAGACAACGACAGGGGGCGGGCACTGAAGCTTTCTTT.

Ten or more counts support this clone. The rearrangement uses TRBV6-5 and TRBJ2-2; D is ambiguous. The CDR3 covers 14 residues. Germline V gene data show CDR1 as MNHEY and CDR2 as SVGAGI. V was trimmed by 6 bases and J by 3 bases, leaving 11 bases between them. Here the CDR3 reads CASSPPGYTGELFF. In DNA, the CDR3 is TGTGCCAGCAGCCCACCGGGTTACACCGGGGAGCTGTTTTTT.

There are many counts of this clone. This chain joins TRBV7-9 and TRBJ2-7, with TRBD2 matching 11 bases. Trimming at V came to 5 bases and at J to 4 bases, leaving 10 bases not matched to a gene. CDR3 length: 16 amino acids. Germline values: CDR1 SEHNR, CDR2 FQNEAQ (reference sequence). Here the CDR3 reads CASSPGLAVSGYEQYF. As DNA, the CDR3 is TGTGCCAGCAGCCCGGGACTAGCGGTTTCAGGATACGAGCAGTACTTC.

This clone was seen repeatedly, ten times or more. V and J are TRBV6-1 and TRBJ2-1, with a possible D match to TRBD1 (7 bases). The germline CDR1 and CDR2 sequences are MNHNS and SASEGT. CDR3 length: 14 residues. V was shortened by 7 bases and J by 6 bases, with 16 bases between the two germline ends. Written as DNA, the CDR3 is TGTGCCAGCACTTCGGGGGACAGACCCAATGAGCAGTTCTTC. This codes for CASTSGDRPNEQFF.

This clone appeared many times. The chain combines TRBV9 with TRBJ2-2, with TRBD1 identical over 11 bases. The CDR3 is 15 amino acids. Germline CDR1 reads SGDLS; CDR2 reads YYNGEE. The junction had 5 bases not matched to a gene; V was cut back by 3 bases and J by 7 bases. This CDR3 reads CASSAGTGGIGELFF. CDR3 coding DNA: TGTGCCAGCAGCGCCGGGACAGGGGGTATCGGGGAGCTGTTTTTT.